This is a list of T cell receptor beta chains from one sample in a study of blood T cell repertoires in COVID-19. Here immunoSEQ multiplex PCR was the method, and the copy in TCRdb shows in-frame clones only, minus some. The sample holds 50,000 or so clones, roughly nine tenths seen once. The sequencing sample was made of peripheral blood. The receptors derive from a woman of 80 years or more with acute or convalescent COVID-19. CDR3s include the opening cysteine and the closing phenylalanine or tryptophan. Some rows mark clone size as missing; the rest say once, few, many or name a class of expanded clone.

>-|TRBJ2-2|TRBV18
CASSPWTSGNTGELFF
>few|TRBJ1-4|TRBV30
CAWTGQARGKLFF
>-|TRBJ2-2|TRBV6-2/TRBV6-3
CASSYSPAREQRAGELFF
>once|TRBJ1-1|TRBV4-1
CASSQEDRKTEAFF
>-|TRBJ2-7|TRBV5-1
CASSIRPGQGSDEQYF
>-|TRBJ2-7|TRBV30
CAWTRDGSSYEQYF
>-|TRBJ1-2|TRBV6-2/TRBV6-3
CASSLSDRNYGYTF
>-|TRBJ2-7|TRBV28
CASSLGQDYEQYF
>-|TRBJ2-7|TRBV11-2
CASSFSEGAYEQYF
>-|TRBJ2-1|TRBV4-3
CASSQDLGQGDNEQFF
>-|TRBJ1-1|TRBV19
CASSSDSGSPAEAFF
>-|TRBJ2-3|TRBV24-1
CATSDQDRTGTDTQYF
>-|TRBJ1-6|TRBV5-6
CASSLGSHNSPLHF
>-|TRBJ1-4|TRBV5-6
CASSTQGALSEKLFF
>-|TRBJ2-1|TRBV14
CASNPLAGGNEQFF
>-|TRBJ1-4|TRBV9
CASSPRQGSEKLFF